Below, one T cell receptor (beta chain) is given with its context. Antigen unknown. These data are taken from a study of cytomegalovirus exposure and HLA in healthy donors. Primers for the PCR totalled 60 Vbeta and 13 Jbeta. Assay used: immunoSEQ multiplex PCR; TCRdb lists only in-frame clones, some missing. The sample lists roughly 100,000 clones; roughly 76% were seen once. Whole-study results and caveats: Likely technical artifact: a cluster of highly shared sequence variants. Several top significant clusters appeared, in a later analysis, to be linked to common viral pathogens. TRBV6-2, TRBV6-3 and some other V segments were excluded as indistinguishable. Association with HLA alleles at 0.05 false discovery rate was found for roughly 17,000 TCR beta sequences in a later analysis.

Germline V gene data show CDR1 as LGHNT and CDR2 as FRNRAP. Trimming left V 7 bases short and J 5 bases short, with 11 bases between. The CDR3 totals 12 residues. The source material was PBMCs. This receptor was obtained from a man aged 35-49 years in good health and CMV-seronegative. This chain links TRBV12-5 with TRBJ2-5; D possibly corresponds to TRBD1 (6 bases). DNA of the CDR3: TGTGCTAGTGCCAAGGGGGTGGAGACCCAGTACTTC. It specifies CASAKGVETQYF. The full variable domain, its missing parts supplied by reference TRBV12-5 and TRBJ2-5, is DARVTQTPRHKVTEMGQEVTMRCQPILGHNTVFWYRQTMMQGLELLAYFRNRAPLDDSGMPKDRFSAEMPDATLATLKIQPSEPRDSAVYFCASAKGVETQYFGPGTRLLVL.